These 7 T cell receptor beta chains came from one sample sequenced in a study of neurological immune-mediated disorders. TCRdb reprocessed the 5' RACE reads with MiXCR, giving one entry per CDR3 protein. This table has 50,000 to 60,000 distinct CDR3 sequences, 4% appearing once. Sample: CD4+ T cells from blood. Receptor source: a woman aged 40 to 50 with multiple sclerosis.

This clonotype was recorded many times. J is TRBJ2-7 and V is TRBV20-1; unclear D gene. The CDR3 extends over 11 amino acids. V lost 3 bases to trimming and J lost 5 bases, with 8 bases between them. CDR1 and CDR2 (germline): DFQATT, SNEGSKA (reference sequence). CDR3 amino acids: CSARVSNEQYF. The CDR3, as DNA: TGCAGTGCTAGGGTTTCCAACGAGCAGTACTTC.

This clonotype was seen at least ten times. J is TRBJ1-2 and V is TRBV12-3 or TRBV12-4; TRBD1 agrees at 8 bases. J was trimmed by 10 bases and V by 4 bases; bases with no gene match: 8. CDR3 size: 13 residues. The CDR3, as DNA: TGTGCCAGCAGTTCGAAGACAGGGGTTGACTACACCTTC. This translates into CASSSKTGVDYTF.

This clonotype was counted ten times or more. The chain links TRBV20-1 to TRBJ1-5; D is undetermined. V lost 4 bases, J lost 9 bases, and 16 bases lay in between. Germline values: CDR1 DFQATT, CDR2 SNEGSKA (reference sequence). This CDR3 has 13 amino acids. The CDR3 region has the DNA TGCAGTGCTACGGCACCCGGTTACGGGCCCCAGCATTTT. Translating gives CSATAPGYGPQHF.

In its sample, this clonotype was seen many times. The rearrangement links TRBV4-1 to TRBJ1-2; tentative D call: TRBD1 (5 bases). Per germline, CDR1 MGHRA and CDR2 YSYEKL. The CDR3 totals 17 residues. Trimming cost V 1 base and J 2 bases, with 17 bases left between them. The CDR3 protein is CASSQGGRGRNNYGYTF. Written as DNA, the CDR3 is TGCGCCAGCAGCCAAGGAGGGAGGGGACGGAACAACTATGGCTACACCTTC.

The sample holds many counts of this clonotype. The J gene is TRBJ1-2, the V gene TRBV4-1, with D unclear. The V end lost 1 base, the J end lost 2 bases, and 5 bases lay between the germline ends. The germline CDR1 and CDR2 sequences are MGHRA and YSYEKL. The CDR3 consists of 13 residues. The CDR3 DNA reads as TGCGCCAGCAGCCAAGGTTTGAACTATGGCTACACCTTC. Its protein is CASSQGLNYGYTF.

At least ten counts were recorded for this clonotype. The rearrangement joins TRBV15 to TRBJ2-7; 8 bases align to TRBD1. The CDR3 length is 13 residues. CDR1 is LNHNV and CDR2 is YYDKDF in the germline V gene (reference sequence). Unmatched junction bases numbered 4, after V lost 4 bases and J lost 5 bases. CDR3 sequence (DNA): TGTGCCACCAGCACCGACAGGGGCAACGAGCAGTACTTC. This gives the protein CATSTDRGNEQYF.

This clonotype appeared many times. This chain links TRBV19 with TRBJ2-7; possibly TRBD1 or TRBD2 for D (5 bases each). The CDR3 totals 15 residues. Germline V gene data show CDR1 as LNHDA and CDR2 as SQIVND (reference sequence). The V and J ends lost 7 bases and 4 bases respectively, with 20 bases between them. Written as DNA, the CDR3 is TGTGCCAGTACCCGCTCCGGGACCGGCGTATACGAGCAGTACTTC. Amino acids: CASTRSGTGVYEQYF.